This T cell receptor (beta chain) was captured by sequencing in a study of T-cell memory formation after mild COVID-19. Overall study context: The study found TCR clusters largely donor specific. Points from the study as a whole: From day 15 to 85, contracting clones were balanced between CD4 and CD8, whereas later expanders leaned toward CD4+. The CD4+ clones that contracted clustered mainly within CM and EM, and the CD8+ clones concentrated in EMRA.

A note on this clonotype: Its target is not known.

A 5'RACE reaction primed in the constant segment made cDNA libraries of TCR alpha and TCR beta, and these carried sample barcodes and UMIs. From the 5' RACE reads, TCRdb called clonotypes with MiXCR, one entry per CDR3 protein. The sample lists approximately 500,000 distinct CDR3 sequences, 20% to 25% seen once, with around 13% in the top ten. What was sequenced was PBMCs or a T cell subset sorted from them (not recorded which). The receptor comes from an adult woman who had mild COVID-19 (a few samples of this study predate the infection). Cell type and time point are not known.

CDR3 loop: CASRGAAEAFF. CDR3 bases: TGTGCCAGCCGGGGGGCCGCTGAAGCTTTCTTT. The rearrangement links TRBV3-1 to TRBJ1-1, with D possibly being TRBD1 (6 bases). The length of the CDR3 is 11 residues. The V gene lost 8 bases and the J gene lost 6 bases, with 10 bases spanning the gap. Germline V gives CDR1 LGHDT, CDR2 YNNKEL (reference sequence).